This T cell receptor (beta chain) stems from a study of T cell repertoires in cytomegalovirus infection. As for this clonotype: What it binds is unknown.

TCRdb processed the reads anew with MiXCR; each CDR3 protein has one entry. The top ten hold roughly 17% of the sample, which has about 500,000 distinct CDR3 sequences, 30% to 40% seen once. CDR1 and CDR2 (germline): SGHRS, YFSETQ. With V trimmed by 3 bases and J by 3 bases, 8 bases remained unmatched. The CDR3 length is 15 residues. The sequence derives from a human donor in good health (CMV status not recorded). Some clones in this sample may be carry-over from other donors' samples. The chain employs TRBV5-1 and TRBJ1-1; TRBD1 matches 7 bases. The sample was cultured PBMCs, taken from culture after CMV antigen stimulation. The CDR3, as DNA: TGCGCCAGCAGCTCGACGGGACAGCTAGACACTGAAGCTTTCTTT. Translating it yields CASSSTGQLDTEAFF.